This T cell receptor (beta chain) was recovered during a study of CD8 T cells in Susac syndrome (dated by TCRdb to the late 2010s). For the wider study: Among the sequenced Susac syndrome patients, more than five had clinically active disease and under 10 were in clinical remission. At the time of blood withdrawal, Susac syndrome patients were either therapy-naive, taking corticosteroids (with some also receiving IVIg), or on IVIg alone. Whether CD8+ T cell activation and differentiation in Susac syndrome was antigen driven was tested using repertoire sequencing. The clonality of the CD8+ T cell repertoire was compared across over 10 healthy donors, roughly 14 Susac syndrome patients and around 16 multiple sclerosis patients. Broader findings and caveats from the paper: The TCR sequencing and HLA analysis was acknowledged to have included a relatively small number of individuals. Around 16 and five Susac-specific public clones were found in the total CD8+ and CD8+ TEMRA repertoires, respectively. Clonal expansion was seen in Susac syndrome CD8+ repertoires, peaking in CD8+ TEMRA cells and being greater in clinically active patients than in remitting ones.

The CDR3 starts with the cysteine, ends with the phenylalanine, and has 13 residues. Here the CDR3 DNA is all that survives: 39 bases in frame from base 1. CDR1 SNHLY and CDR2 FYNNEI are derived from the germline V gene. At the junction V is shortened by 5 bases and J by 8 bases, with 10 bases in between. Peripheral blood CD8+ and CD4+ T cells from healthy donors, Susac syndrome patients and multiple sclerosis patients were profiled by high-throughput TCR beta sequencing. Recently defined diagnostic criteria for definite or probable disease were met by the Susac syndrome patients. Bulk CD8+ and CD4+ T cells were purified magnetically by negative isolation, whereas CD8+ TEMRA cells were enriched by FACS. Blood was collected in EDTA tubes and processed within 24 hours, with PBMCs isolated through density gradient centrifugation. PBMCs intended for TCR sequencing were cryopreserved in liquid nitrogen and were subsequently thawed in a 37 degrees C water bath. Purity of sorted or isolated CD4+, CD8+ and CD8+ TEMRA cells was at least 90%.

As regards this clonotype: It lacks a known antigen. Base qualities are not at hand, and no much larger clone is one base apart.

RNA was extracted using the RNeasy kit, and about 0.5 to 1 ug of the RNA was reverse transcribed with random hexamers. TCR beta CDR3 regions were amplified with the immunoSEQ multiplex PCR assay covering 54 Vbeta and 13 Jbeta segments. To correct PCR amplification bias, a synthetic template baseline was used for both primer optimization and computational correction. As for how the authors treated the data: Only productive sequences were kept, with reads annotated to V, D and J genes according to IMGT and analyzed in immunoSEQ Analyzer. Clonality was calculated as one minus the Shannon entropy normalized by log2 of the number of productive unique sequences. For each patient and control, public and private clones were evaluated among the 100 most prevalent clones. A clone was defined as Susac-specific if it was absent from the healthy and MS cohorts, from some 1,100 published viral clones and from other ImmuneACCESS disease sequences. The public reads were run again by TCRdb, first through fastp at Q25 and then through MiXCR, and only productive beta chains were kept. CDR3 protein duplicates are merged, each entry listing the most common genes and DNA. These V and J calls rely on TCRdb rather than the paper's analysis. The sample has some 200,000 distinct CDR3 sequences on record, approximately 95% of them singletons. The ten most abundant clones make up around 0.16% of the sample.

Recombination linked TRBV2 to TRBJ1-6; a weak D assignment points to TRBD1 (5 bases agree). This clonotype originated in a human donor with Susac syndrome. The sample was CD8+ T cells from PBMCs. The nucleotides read TGTGCCAGCAGTCTAAGGGGTGATTCACCCCTCCACTTT. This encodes CASSLRGDSPLHF.